This paragraph reports one T cell receptor (beta chain). The antigen is unknown. V lost 2 bases, J lost 1 base, and 8 bases stayed unmatched. Germline V gene sequence: CDR1 LNHDA, CDR2 SQIVND (reference sequence). This CDR3 has 17 residues. This sample was included in a study of OX40 agonist ivuxolimab in advanced cancers. Findings of the study overall: CD8+ T cells (on average) carried more expanded clones than CD4+ T cells.

Samples of blood were obtained at baseline, on cycle 4 day 1, and on cycle 7 day 1. Profiled with immunoSEQ multiplex PCR; TCRdb holds only in-frame clones, not every one. The table has roughly 80,000 clones, around 84% seen once. The TCR sequence derives from an adult with an advanced solid tumor such as melanoma, head and neck, liver or kidney cancer. The chain uses TRBV19 and TRBJ1-1; 9 nucleotides agree with TRBD1. The sequenced sample was CD4+ or CD8+ T cells sorted from blood, obtained in a trial of the OX40 agonist ivuxolimab. In DNA form, the CDR3 reads TGTGCCAGTAGTATATCAGGACAGGGGATGAAGAACACTGAAGCTTTCTTT. This sequence encodes CASSISGQGMKNTEAFF.